The sample holds a few counts of the clone carrying this T cell receptor beta chain. The antigen is undetermined. The data are from a study of STAT5B mutations in CD4+ large granular lymphocyte leukemia. Study-wide results and limits: TRBV06-family usage was enriched in top patient clones (8/27) versus controls (2/35). Patient CD4-sorted repertoires looked more clonal than healthy CD4+ repertoires, even without putative leukemic clones. No patients shared main leukemic clonotypes, though about 25% appeared at low frequency elsewhere.

The CDR3 length is 16 residues. Germline V gene data show CDR1 as LNHDA and CDR2 as SQIVND (reference sequence). With 2 bases clipped from V and 6 bases from J, the junction kept 6 bases outside the gene matches. The assay was immunoSEQ multiplex PCR, and TCRdb's table has in-frame clones only and misses some. This repertoire shows 30,000 to 40,000 clones, 70% to 90% found once; its top ten account for roughly 1.2%. The V and J genes are TRBV19 and TRBJ2-1; 11 positions agree with TRBD2. Material: CD4+ T cells from blood buffy coats. This sequence was found in a human donor in good health. CDR3 sequence: CASSISSGRAINEQFF. The CDR3 bases are TGTGCCAGTAGTATAAGTAGCGGGAGGGCCATCAATGAGCAGTTCTTC.